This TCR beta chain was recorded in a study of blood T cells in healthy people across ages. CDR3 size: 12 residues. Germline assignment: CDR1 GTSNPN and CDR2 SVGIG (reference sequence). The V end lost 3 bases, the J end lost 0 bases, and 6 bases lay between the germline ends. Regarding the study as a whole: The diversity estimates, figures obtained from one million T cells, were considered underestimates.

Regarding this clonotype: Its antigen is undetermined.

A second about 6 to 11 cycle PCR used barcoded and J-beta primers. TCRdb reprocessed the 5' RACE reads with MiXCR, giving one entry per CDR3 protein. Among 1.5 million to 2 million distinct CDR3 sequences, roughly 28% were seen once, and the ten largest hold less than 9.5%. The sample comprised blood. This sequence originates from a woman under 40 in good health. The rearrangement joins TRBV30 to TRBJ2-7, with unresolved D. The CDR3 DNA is TGTGCCTGGAGACAAAGCTCCTACGAGCAGTACTTC. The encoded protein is CAWRQSSYEQYF.